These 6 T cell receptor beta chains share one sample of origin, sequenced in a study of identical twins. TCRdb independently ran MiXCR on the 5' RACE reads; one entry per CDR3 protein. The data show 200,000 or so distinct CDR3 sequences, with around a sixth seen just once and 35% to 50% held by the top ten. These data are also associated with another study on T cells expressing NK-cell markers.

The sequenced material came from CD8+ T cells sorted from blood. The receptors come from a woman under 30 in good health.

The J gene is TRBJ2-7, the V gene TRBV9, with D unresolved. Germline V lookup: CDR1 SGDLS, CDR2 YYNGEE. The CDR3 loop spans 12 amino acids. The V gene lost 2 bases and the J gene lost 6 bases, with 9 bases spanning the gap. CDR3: CASSVTTGEQYF. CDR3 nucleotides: TGTGCCAGCAGCGTCACGACTGGCGAGCAGTACTTC. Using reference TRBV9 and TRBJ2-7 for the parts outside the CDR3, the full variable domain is DSGVTQTPKHLITATGQRVTLRCSPRSGDLSVYWYQQSLDQGLQFLIQYYNGEERAKGNILERFSAQQFPDLHSELNLSSLELGDSALYFCASSVTTGEQYFGPGTRLTVT.

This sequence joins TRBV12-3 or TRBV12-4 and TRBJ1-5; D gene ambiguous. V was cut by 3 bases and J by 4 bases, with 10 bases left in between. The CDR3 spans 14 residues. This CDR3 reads CASSFGRLNQPQHF. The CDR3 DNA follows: TGTGCCAGCAGTTTCGGCAGGCTTAATCAGCCCCAGCATTTT.

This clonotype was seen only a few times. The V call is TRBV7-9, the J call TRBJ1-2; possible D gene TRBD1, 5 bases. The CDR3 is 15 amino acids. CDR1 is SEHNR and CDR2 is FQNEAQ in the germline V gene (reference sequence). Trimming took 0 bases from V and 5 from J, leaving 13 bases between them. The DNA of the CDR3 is TGTGCCAGCAGCTTAGCGACCGGGGCATGGTATGGCTACACCTTC. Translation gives CASSLATGAWYGYTF.

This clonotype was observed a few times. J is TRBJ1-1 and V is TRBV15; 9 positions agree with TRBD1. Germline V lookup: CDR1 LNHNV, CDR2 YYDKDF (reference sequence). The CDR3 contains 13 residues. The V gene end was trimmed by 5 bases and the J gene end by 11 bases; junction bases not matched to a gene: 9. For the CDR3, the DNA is TGTGCCACCAGCCCTGGACAGGGGTCGATTGCTTTCTTT. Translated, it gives CATSPGQGSIAFF.

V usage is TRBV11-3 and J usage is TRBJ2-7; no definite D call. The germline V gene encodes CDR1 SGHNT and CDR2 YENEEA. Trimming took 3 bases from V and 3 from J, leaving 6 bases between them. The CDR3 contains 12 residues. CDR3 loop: CASSFLSYEQYF. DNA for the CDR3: TGTGCCAGCAGCTTTTTAAGCTACGAGCAGTACTTC. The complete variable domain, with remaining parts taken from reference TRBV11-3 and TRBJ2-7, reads EAGVVQSPRYKIIEKKQPVAFWCNPISGHNTLYWYLQNLGQGPELLIRYENEEAVDDSQLPKDRFSAERLKGVDSTLKIQPAELGDSAVYLCASSFLSYEQYFGPGTRLTVT.

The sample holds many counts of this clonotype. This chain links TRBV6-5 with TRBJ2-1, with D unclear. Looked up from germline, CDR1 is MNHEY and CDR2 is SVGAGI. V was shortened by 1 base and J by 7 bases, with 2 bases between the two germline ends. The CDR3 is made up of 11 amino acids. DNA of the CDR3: TGTGCCAGCAGTTACTTGAATGAGCAGTTCTTC. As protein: CASSYLNEQFF.